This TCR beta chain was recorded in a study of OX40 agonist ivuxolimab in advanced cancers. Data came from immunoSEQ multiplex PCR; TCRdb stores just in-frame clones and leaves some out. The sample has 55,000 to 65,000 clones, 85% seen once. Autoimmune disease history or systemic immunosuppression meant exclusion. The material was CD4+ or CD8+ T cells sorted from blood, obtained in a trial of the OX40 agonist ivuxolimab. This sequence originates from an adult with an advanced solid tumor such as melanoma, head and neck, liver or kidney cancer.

CDR3 in amino acids: CASSLDPYRNQPQHF. CDR3 DNA: TGTGCCAGCAGCTTAGATCCGTACAGAAATCAGCCCCAGCATTTT. The V call is TRBV7-8, the J call TRBJ1-5; no clear D gene. The CDR3 consists of 15 residues. The ends were cut back, 1 base at V and 4 bases at J, with 11 bases in the middle. Germline assignment: CDR1 SGHVS and CDR2 FQNEAQ.